The 13 T cell receptor beta chains below all came from one sample that was sequenced in a study of T cell responses to AZD1222 COVID-19 vaccine. TCRdb's copy holds only in-frame clones and misses some; the assay was immunoSEQ multiplex PCR. The sample shows approximately 150,000 clones, around nine tenths of them seen only once. The sample in question was peripheral blood, obtained 28 days after the second AZD1222 dose. The receptors were sampled from an adult who received the AZD1222 COVID-19 vaccine.

The V call is TRBV6-5, the J call TRBJ1-4, with D unclear. The germline V gene has CDR1 MNHEY and CDR2 SVGAGI. This CDR3 comprises 14 residues. Trimming stripped 0 bases from V and 1 base from J, with 3 bases between. CDR3 sequence reads: CASSYSLTNEKLFF. CDR3 bases: TGTGCCAGCAGTTACTCCCTAACTAATGAAAAACTGTTTTTT.

This sequence joins TRBV30 and TRBJ1-2, with D uncertain. The CDR3 is made up of 14 amino acids. Trimming removed 2 bases at V and 1 base at J, with 11 bases between. The germline V gene has CDR1 GTSNPN and CDR2 SVGIG (reference sequence). CDR3 region: CAWSPRMNNYGYTF. CDR3 bases: TGTGCCTGGAGTCCCAGGATGAATAACTATGGCTACACCTTC.

The genes are TRBV5-1 and TRBJ2-7; 7 nucleotides align to TRBD1. The CDR3 runs 14 residues. Germline V gene data show CDR1 as SGHRS and CDR2 as YFSETQ. V trimming: 4 bases; J trimming: 2 bases; junction bases outside the gene matches: 6. CDR3 loop: CASSGMTGTYEQYF. CDR3 DNA sequence: TGCGCCAGCAGCGGCATGACAGGGACCTACGAGCAGTACTTC.

The chain uses TRBV6-5 and TRBJ2-7; D possibly corresponds to TRBD2 (6 bases). CDR1 MNHEY and CDR2 SVGAGI come from the germline V gene. The CDR3 runs 13 residues. V shed 2 bases and J shed 5 bases, with 10 bases lying between them. The CDR3 is CASSYRRDHEQYF. The CDR3 DNA is TGTGCCAGCAGTTACCGGAGGGACCACGAGCAGTACTTC.

V and J are TRBV15 and TRBJ2-7; 9 positions agree with TRBD1. J was trimmed by 5 bases and V by 9 bases; bases with no gene match: 8. CDR1 and CDR2 (germline): LNHNV, YYDKDF (reference sequence). This CDR3 has 13 amino acids. The CDR3 coding sequence is TGTGCCACGGTCCGGGACAGGGACAACGAGCAGTACTTC. This translates into CATVRDRDNEQYF.

The gene calls are TRBV15 and TRBJ1-1; perhaps TRBD1 as D (6 bases). The CDR3 contains 17 residues. Germline values: CDR1 LNHNV, CDR2 YYDKDF (reference sequence). Between the trimmed V and J ends, which lost 0 bases and 0 bases, there was a span of 14 bases. CDR3 sequence reads: CATSRDPTGLMNTEAFF. The CDR3 DNA sequence: TGTGCCACCAGCAGAGATCCCACAGGGCTCATGAACACTGAAGCTTTCTTT.

The chain joins TRBV27 to TRBJ2-7; 8 positions agree with TRBD2. The germline V gene encodes CDR1 MNHEY and CDR2 SMNVEV (reference sequence). This CDR3 is built from 14 residues. V trimming: 8 bases; J trimming: 5 bases; junction bases outside the gene matches: 11. Here the CDR3 DNA reads TGTGCCAGCCGGCCCGGGACTAGGGGCCACGAGCAGTACTTC. It translates to CASRPGTRGHEQYF.

The genes are TRBV7-6 and TRBJ2-2; D call uncertain. The germline V gene encodes CDR1 SGHVS and CDR2 FNYEAQ. The CDR3 is 15 amino acids. The V end was cut by 1 base, the J end by 1 base, with 7 bases between. CDR3 in amino acids: CASSLESGNTGELFF. CDR3 nucleotide sequence: TGTGCCAGCAGCTTAGAGTCAGGGAACACCGGGGAGCTGTTTTTT.

This sequence joins TRBV25-1 and TRBJ2-7; D call uncertain. The V end was cut by 3 bases, the J end by 5 bases, with 11 bases between. CDR3 length: 13 residues. Germline V CDR1 and CDR2: MGHDK, SYGVNS. CDR3 nucleotides: TGTGCCAGCAGTGACGGGTCCCTAAACGAGCAGTACTTC. Amino acid sequence: CASSDGSLNEQYF.

The chain couples TRBV11-3 to TRBJ2-2; 14 bases are a match to TRBD2. V dropped 4 bases and J dropped 10; count of bases not matched to a gene: 8. The CDR3 runs 16 residues. The germline CDR1 and CDR2 sequences are SGHNT and YENEEA. The CDR3 loop reads CASSSPGLAGAEELFF. DNA of the CDR3: TGTGCCAGCAGCTCGCCGGGACTAGCGGGGGCGGAGGAGCTGTTTTTT.

V and J are TRBV28 and TRBJ2-7; D is tentatively TRBD1 or TRBD2 (5 bases each). CDR3 length equals 14 residues. Trimming took 4 bases from V and 7 from J, leaving 17 bases between them. Germline V gives CDR1 MDHEN, CDR2 SYDVKM. CDR3 nucleotide sequence: TGTGCCAGCAGTTACCGCGGAGGCAGGGTAGAGCAGTACTTC. This translates into CASSYRGGRVEQYF.

J is TRBJ2-1 and V is TRBV27; D is ambiguous. This CDR3 region has 12 residues. Germline CDR1 reads MNHEY; CDR2 reads SMNVEV (reference sequence). The V gene lost 5 bases and the J gene lost 10 bases, with 12 bases spanning the gap. The CDR3 region is CASSPSGREQFF. The CDR3 nucleotides read TGTGCCAGCAGTCCTTCCGGTCGGGAGCAGTTCTTC.

This rearrangement joins TRBV7-9 to TRBJ1-1; D remains ambiguous. The CDR3 spans 14 residues. Trimming shortened V by 5 bases and J by 7 bases, and 17 bases separated the two germline ends. Germline CDR1 is SEHNR and CDR2 is FQNEAQ (reference sequence). Here the CDR3 reads CASSHGSQSLEAFF. In nucleotides, the CDR3 is TGTGCCAGCAGCCACGGCAGCCAAAGTCTTGAAGCTTTCTTT.